A selection of T cell receptor beta chains follows, all from one sample in a study of shared clonotypes between healthy human individuals. Some clones are missing from TCRdb's copy, which holds only in-frame ones; the method was immunoSEQ multiplex PCR. The sample includes some 2 million clones, about 95% of them seen just once. Sequencing was performed on naive CD8+ T cells sorted from blood. The origin of the receptors is a man between 18 and 35 years old in good health. CDR3s include the opening cysteine and the closing phenylalanine or tryptophan. The D gene is left open where the match is weak. Where a row states a size, it is once, few, many or the class of an expanded clone; other rows omit it.

j_call | clone_size | d_call | v_call | cdr3_aa | cdr3_nt
TRBJ1-6 | . | TRBD1 | TRBV5-6 | CASSLYGTGMSPLHF | TGTGCCAGCAGCTTGTATGGGACAGGGATGTCACCCCTCCACTTT
TRBJ2-3 | . | . | TRBV7-9 | CASSYSADTQYF | TGTGCCAGCAGCTACAGCGCAGATACGCAGTATTTT
TRBJ1-1 | . | . | TRBV19 | CASSLWGGTEAFF | TGTGCCAGTAGTTTATGGGGGGGAACTGAAGCTTTCTTT
TRBJ2-7 | . | . | TRBV14 | CASSHNLLLEQYF | TGTGCCAGCAGCCACAATCTCCTCCTCGAGCAGTACTTC
TRBJ1-6 | . | . | TRBV4-1 | CASSQEGQGGSPLHF | TGCGCCAGCAGCCAAGAAGGGCAGGGTGGTTCACCCCTCCACTTT
TRBJ1-1 | . | . | TRBV2 | CASLVDSRGTEAFF | TGTGCCAGCCTAGTGGACTCTCGGGGCACTGAAGCTTTCTTT
TRBJ2-5 | . | TRBD2 | TRBV9 | CASSVEGSGGRETQYF | TGTGCCAGCAGCGTAGAGGGGTCTGGCGGGAGAGAGACCCAGTACTTC
TRBJ1-4 | . | . | TRBV6-6 | CASSLGEKLFF | TGTGCCAGCAGTTTGGGTGAAAAACTGTTTTTT
TRBJ2-7 | . | . | TRBV11-2 | CASSLTIYEQYF | TGTGCCAGCAGCCTTACTATCTACGAGCAGTACTTC
TRBJ2-1 | . | TRBD2 | TRBV6-5 | CASNVGTSSYNEQFF | TGTGCCAGCAACGTAGGGACTAGCTCCTACAATGAGCAGTTCTTC
TRBJ2-1 | . | . | TRBV28 | CASSLGHGPYNEQFF | TGTGCCAGCAGTTTAGGACACGGACCCTACAATGAGCAGTTCTTC
TRBJ1-1 | . | . | TRBV27 | CASSEVGARNTEAFF | TGTGCCAGCAGTGAGGTGGGGGCGAGGAACACTGAAGCTTTCTTT
TRBJ2-7 | . | . | TRBV5-1 | CASSLTYGHEQYF | TGCGCCAGCAGCTTGACCTATGGGCACGAGCAGTACTTC
TRBJ2-3 | . | . | TRBV7-9 | CASSPKTISGTDTQYF | TGTGCCAGCAGCCCCAAGACTATCTCCGGCACAGATACGCAGTATTTT
TRBJ1-1 | once | . | TRBV5-1 | CASSLRSGVVEAFF | TGCGCCAGCAGCTTGAGGTCCGGGGTGGTAGAAGCTTTCTTT
TRBJ2-5 | . | TRBD2 | TRBV6-5 | CASSSIPSGSSETQYF | TGTGCCAGCAGTTCGATTCCTAGCGGGAGTTCAGAGACCCAGTACTTC
TRBJ2-7 | . | . | TRBV29-1 | CSVEDPGEIYEQYF | TGCAGCGTTGAAGATCCAGGTGAGATCTACGAGCAGTACTTC
TRBJ2-5 | . | TRBD2 | TRBV5-4 | CASSPGGLAEQETQYF | TGTGCCAGCAGCCCGGGGGGACTAGCGGAACAAGAGACCCAGTACTTC
TRBJ2-2 | . | . | TRBV19 | CASSIVRVVGTGELFF | TGTGCCAGTAGTATAGTCAGGGTGGTCGGCACCGGGGAGCTGTTTTTT
TRBJ2-2 | . | . | TRBV6-4 | CASSEAGELFF | TGTGCCAGCAGTGAAGCCGGGGAGCTGTTTTTT
TRBJ2-3 | . | . | TRBV6-5 | CASSYSRGATDTQYF | TGTGCCAGCAGTTACTCGCGGGGTGCCACAGATACGCAGTATTTT
TRBJ2-3 | . | TRBD1 | TRBV4-1 | CASSQGQGITDTQYF | TGCGCCAGCAGCCAAGGACAGGGGATCACAGATACGCAGTATTTT
TRBJ1-2 | . | . | TRBV6-6 | CASSYQGLDGYTF | TGTGCCAGCAGTTACCAGGGGCTGGATGGCTACACCTTC
TRBJ2-5 | . | TRBD2 | TRBV4-1 | CASSPLAGGETQYF | TGCGCCAGCAGCCCGCTAGCGGGAGGGGAGACCCAGTACTTC
TRBJ2-1 | . | . | TRBV7-2 | CASSLELGDEQFF | TGTGCCAGCAGCTTAGAATTGGGGGATGAGCAGTTCTTC
TRBJ1-1 | . | . | TRBV6-5 | CASIQIETTEAFF | TGTGCCAGCATCCAAATCGAAACTACTGAAGCTTTCTTT
TRBJ1-2 | once | . | TRBV5-8 | CASSTRGDGYTF | TGTGCCAGCAGCACCAGGGGAGATGGCTACACCTTC
TRBJ2-7 | once | . | TRBV11-2 | CASSSSFGTPGEQYF | TGTGCCAGCAGCTCGTCGTTTGGGACACCAGGCGAGCAGTACTTC
TRBJ2-2 | . | . | TRBV4-1 | CASSPDRSGELFF | TGCGCCAGCAGCCCCGACAGATCCGGGGAGCTGTTTTTT
TRBJ2-5 | . | . | TRBV19 | CASRQEETQYF | TGTGCCAGCAGACAGGAGGAGACCCAGTACTTC
TRBJ2-3 | once | TRBD2 | TRBV27 | CASIPKWEGTDTQYF | TGTGCCAGCATCCCGAAGTGGGAGGGAACAGATACGCAGTATTTT
TRBJ2-2 | . | . | TRBV4-2 | CASSQGTMNTGELFF | TGTGCCAGCAGCCAGGGAACGATGAACACCGGGGAGCTGTTTTTT
TRBJ2-3 | . | . | TRBV4-1 | CASSLSSSIDTQYF | TGCGCCAGCAGCCTTTCCTCTAGCATAGATACGCAGTATTTT
TRBJ1-1 | . | . | TRBV9 | CASSPGVTEAFF | TGTGCCAGCAGTCCAGGGGTCACTGAAGCTTTCTTT
TRBJ2-3 | . | TRBD1 | TRBV29-1 | CSLWSGTGSLTQYF | TGCAGCCTTTGGTCCGGGACAGGGTCCCTTACGCAGTATTTT
TRBJ1-5 | . | . | TRBV9 | CASSGTDSNQPQHF | TGTGCCAGCAGCGGGACAGATAGCAATCAGCCCCAGCATTTT
TRBJ2-1 | . | TRBD2 | TRBV5-1 | CASSSPTGGGPSYNEQFF | TGCGCCAGCAGCTCCCCGACGGGGGGGGGCCCTTCCTACAATGAGCAGTTCTTC
TRBJ1-1 | . | . | TRBV19 | CASSRGPTEAFF | TGTGCCAGCTCGCGGGGCCCGACCGAAGCTTTCTTT
TRBJ2-7 | . | . | TRBV7-9 | CASTSDIIYEQYF | TGTGCCAGCACCTCGGATATTATATACGAGCAGTACTTC
TRBJ2-5 | few | TRBD1 | TRBV10-2 | CASSDPDRGRRETQYF | TGCGCCAGCAGTGACCCCGACAGGGGGCGCCGGGAGACCCAGTACTTC